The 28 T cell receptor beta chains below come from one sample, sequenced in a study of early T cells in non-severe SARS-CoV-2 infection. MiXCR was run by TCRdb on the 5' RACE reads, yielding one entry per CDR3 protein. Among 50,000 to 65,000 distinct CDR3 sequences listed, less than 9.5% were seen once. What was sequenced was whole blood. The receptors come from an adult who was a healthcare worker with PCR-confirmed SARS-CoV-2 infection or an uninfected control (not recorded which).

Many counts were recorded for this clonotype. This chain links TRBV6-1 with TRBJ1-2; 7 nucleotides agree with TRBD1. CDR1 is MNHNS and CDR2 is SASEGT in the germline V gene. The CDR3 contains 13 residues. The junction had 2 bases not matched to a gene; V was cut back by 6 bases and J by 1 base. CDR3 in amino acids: CASRGQNNYGYTF. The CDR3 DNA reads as TGTGCCAGCAGGGGACAGAATAACTATGGCTACACCTTC.

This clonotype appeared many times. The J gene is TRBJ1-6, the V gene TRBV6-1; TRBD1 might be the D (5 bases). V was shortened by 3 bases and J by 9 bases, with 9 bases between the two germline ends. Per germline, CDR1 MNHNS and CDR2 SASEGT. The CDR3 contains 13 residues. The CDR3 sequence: CASSELQASPLHF. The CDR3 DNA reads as TGTGCCAGCAGTGAGTTACAGGCTTCACCCCTCCACTTT.

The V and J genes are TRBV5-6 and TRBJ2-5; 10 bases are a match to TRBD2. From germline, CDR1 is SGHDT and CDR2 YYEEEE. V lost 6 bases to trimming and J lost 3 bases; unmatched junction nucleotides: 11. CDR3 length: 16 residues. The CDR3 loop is CASIPGWGTSEETQYF. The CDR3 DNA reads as TGTGCCAGCATTCCGGGATGGGGGACTAGCGAAGAGACCCAGTACTTC. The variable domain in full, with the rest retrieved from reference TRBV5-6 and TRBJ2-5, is DAGVTQSPTHLIKTRGQQVTLRCSPKSGHDTVSWYQQALGQGPQFIFQYYEEEERQRGNFPDRFSGHQFPNYSSELNVNALLLGDSALYLCASIPGWGTSEETQYFGPGTRLLVL.

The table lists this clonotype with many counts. The chain's CDR3 is CASSDPNSGTSGGASTDTQYF. The CDR3 region has the DNA TGTGCCAGCAGCGACCCTAATTCCGGGACTAGCGGGGGGGCTAGTACAGATACGCAGTATTTT. This chain joins TRBV9 and TRBJ2-3, with 16 positions matching TRBD2. From germline, CDR1 is SGDLS and CDR2 YYNGEE. V was pared by 3 bases and J by 3 bases, with 16 bases of the junction left unmatched. The CDR3 contains 21 residues.

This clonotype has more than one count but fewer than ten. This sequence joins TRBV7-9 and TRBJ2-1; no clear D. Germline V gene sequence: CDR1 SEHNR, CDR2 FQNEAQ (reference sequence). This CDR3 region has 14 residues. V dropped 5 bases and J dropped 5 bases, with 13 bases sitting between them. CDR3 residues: CASSPHGRNNEQFF. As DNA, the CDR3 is TGTGCCAGCAGCCCCCACGGACGGAACAATGAGCAGTTCTTC.

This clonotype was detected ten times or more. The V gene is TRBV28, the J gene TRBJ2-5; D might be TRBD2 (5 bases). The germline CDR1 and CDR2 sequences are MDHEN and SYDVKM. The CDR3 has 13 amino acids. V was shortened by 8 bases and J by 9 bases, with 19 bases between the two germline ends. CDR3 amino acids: CASSHGGSWAQYF. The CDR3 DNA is TGTGCCAGCTCCCACGGCGGGTCCTGGGCCCAGTACTTC.

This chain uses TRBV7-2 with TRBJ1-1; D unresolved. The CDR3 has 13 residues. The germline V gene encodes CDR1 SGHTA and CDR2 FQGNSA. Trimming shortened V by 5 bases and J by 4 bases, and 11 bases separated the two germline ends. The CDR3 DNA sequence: TGTGCCAGCAGCCCGACGGAAGGCACTGAAGCTTTCTTT. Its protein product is CASSPTEGTEAFF. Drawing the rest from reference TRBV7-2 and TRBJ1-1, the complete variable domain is GAGVSQSPSNKVTEKGKDVELRCDPISGHTALYWYRQSLGQGLEFLIYFQGNSAPDKSGLPSDRFSAERTGGSVSTLTIQRTQQEDSAVYLCASSPTEGTEAFFGQGTRLTVV.

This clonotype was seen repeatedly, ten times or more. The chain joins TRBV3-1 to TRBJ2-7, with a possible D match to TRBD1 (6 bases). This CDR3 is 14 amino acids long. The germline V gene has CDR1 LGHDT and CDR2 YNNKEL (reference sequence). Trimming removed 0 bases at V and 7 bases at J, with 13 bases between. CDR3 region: CASSQDLTGREQYF. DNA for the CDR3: TGTGCCAGCAGCCAAGATCTAACAGGGCGGGAGCAGTACTTC.

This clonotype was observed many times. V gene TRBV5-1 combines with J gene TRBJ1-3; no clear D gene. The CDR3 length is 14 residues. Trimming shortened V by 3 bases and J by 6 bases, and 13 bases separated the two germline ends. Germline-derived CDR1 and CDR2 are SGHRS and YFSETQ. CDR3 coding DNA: TGCGCCAGCAGCTCAAACCCAGGATCAAACACCATATATTTT. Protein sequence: CASSSNPGSNTIYF.

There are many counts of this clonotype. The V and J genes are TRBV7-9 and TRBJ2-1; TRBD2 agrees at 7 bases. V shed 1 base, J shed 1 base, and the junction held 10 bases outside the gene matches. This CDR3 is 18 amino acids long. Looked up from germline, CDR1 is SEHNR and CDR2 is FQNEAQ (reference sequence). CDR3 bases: TGTGCCAGCAGCTTAGAAGGGAGCGGGACGCTTTCCTACAATGAGCAGTTCTTC. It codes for CASSLEGSGTLSYNEQFF.

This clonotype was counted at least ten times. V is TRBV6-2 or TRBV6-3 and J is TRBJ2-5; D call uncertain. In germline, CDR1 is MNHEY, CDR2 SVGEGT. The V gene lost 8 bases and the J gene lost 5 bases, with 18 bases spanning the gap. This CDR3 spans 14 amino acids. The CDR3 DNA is TGTGCCAGCTCTAGGATCCTAATGGGGGAGACCCAGTACTTC. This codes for CASSRILMGETQYF.

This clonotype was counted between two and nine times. CDR3 loop: CAWARGNYGYTF. For the CDR3, the DNA is TGTGCCTGGGCCAGGGGGAACTATGGCTACACCTTC. This chain connects TRBV30 to TRBJ1-2; 7 bases line up with TRBD1. This CDR3 contains 12 residues. Germline CDR1 GTSNPN, CDR2 SVGIG (reference sequence). With 5 bases clipped from V and 2 bases from J, the junction kept 2 bases outside the gene matches.

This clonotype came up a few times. The DNA for the CDR3 is TGCAGTGCTCGACTAGCGGGAGTGTACAATGAGCAGTTCTTC. This translates into CSARLAGVYNEQFF. This sequence joins TRBV20-1 and TRBJ2-1; 12 positions agree with TRBD2. The CDR3 length is 14 residues. Trimming cost V 5 bases and J 4 bases; bases outside gene matches: 3. Germline V gene sequence: CDR1 DFQATT, CDR2 SNEGSKA (reference sequence).

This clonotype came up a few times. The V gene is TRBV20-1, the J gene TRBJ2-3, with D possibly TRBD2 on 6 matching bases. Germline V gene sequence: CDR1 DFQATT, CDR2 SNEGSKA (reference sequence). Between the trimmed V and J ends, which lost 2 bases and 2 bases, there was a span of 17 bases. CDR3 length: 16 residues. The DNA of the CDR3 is TGCAGTGCTAGACTACCCAACGGGGAGGTCACAGATACGCAGTATTTT. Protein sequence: CSARLPNGEVTDTQYF.

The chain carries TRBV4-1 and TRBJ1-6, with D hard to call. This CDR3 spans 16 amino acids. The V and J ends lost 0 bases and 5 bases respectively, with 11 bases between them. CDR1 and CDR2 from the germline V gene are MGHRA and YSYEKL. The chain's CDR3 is CASSQDRSGDNSPLHF. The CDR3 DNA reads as TGCGCCAGCAGCCAAGATAGAAGCGGGGATAATTCACCCCTCCACTTT.

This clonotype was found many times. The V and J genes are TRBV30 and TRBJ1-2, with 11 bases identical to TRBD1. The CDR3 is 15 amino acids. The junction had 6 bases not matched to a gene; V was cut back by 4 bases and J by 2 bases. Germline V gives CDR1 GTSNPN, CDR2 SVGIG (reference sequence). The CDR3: CAWTPRTGGNYGYTF. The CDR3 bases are TGTGCCTGGACCCCAAGGACAGGGGGCAACTATGGCTACACCTTC.

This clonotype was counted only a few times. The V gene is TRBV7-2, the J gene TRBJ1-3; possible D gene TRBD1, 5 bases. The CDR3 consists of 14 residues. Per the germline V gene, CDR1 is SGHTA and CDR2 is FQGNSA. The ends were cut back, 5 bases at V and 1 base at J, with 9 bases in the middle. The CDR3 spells CASSQTASGNTIYF. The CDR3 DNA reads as TGTGCCAGCAGCCAGACAGCTTCTGGAAACACCATATATTTT.

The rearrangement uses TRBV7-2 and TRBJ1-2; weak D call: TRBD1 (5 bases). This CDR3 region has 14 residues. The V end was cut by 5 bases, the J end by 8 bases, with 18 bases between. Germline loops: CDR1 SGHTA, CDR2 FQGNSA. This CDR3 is CASSPGPPGGGYTF. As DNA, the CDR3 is TGTGCCAGCAGCCCGGGACCGCCCGGGGGAGGCTACACCTTC.

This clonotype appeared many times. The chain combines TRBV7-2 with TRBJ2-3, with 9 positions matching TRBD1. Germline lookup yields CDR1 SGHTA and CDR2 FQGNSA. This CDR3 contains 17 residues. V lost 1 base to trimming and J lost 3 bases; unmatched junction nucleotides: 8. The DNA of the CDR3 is TGTGCCAGCAGCTTAGAGTCGGGACAGGGAGGTACAGATACGCAGTATTTT. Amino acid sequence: CASSLESGQGGTDTQYF.

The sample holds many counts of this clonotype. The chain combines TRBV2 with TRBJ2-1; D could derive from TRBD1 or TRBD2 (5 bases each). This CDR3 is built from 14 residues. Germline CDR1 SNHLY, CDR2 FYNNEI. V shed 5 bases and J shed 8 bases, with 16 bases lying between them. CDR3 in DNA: TGTGCCAGCAGTAAAAGGGACCCTGGATATGAGCAGTTCTTC. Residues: CASSKRDPGYEQFF.

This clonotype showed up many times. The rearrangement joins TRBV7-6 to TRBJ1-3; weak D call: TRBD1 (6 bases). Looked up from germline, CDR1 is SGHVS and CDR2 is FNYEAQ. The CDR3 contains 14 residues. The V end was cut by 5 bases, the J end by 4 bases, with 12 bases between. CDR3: CASSGGAPGNTIYF. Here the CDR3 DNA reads TGTGCCAGCAGCGGGGGGGCGCCGGGAAACACCATATATTTT. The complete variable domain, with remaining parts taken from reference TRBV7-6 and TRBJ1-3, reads GAGVSQSPRYKVTKRGQDVALRCDPISGHVSLYWYRQALGQGPEFLTYFNYEAQQDKSGLPNDRFSAERPEGSISTLTIQRTEQRDSAMYRCASSGGAPGNTIYFGEGSWLTVV.

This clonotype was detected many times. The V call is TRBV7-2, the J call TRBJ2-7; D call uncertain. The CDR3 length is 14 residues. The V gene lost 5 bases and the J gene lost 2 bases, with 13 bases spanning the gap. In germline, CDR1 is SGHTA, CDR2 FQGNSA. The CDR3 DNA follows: TGTGCCAGCAGCCCTAGTTGGGGAACCTACGAGCAGTACTTC. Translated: CASSPSWGTYEQYF.

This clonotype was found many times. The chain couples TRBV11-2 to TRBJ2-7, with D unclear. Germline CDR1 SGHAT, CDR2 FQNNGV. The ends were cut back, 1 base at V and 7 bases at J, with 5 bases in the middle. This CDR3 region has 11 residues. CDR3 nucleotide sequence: TGTGCCAGCAGCTTAGTATGGGAGCAGTACTTC. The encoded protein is CASSLVWEQYF.

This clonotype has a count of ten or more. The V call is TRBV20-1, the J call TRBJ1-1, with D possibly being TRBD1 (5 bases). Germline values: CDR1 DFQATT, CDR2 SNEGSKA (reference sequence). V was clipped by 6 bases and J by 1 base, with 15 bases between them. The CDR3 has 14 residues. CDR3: CSASWDRWNTEAFF. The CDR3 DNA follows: TGCAGTGCGTCATGGGACCGATGGAACACTGAAGCTTTCTTT.

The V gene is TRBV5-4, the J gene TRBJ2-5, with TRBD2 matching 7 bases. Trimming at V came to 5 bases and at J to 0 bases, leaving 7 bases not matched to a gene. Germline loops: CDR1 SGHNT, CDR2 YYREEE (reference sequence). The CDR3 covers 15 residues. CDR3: CASSPQAGDQETQYF. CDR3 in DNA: TGTGCCAGCAGTCCTCAGGCGGGGGACCAAGAGACCCAGTACTTC. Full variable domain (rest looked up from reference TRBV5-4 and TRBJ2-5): ETGVTQSPTHLIKTRGQQVTLRCSSQSGHNTVSWYQQALGQGPQFIFQYYREEENGRGNFPPRFSGLQFPNYSSELNVNALELDDSALYLCASSPQAGDQETQYFGPGTRLLVL.

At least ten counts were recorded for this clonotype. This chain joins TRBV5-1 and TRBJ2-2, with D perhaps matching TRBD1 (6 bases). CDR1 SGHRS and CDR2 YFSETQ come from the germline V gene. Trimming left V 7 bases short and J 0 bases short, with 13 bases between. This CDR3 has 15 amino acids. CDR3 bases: TGCGCCAGCGTGCAGGGGCTACCGAACACCGGGGAGCTGTTTTTT. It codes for CASVQGLPNTGELFF. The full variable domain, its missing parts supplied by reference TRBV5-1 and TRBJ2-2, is KAGVTQTPRYLIKTRGQQVTLSCSPISGHRSVSWYQQTPGQGLQFLFEYFSETQRNKGNFPGRFSGRQFSNSRSEMNVSTLELGDSALYLCASVQGLPNTGELFFGEGSRLTVL.

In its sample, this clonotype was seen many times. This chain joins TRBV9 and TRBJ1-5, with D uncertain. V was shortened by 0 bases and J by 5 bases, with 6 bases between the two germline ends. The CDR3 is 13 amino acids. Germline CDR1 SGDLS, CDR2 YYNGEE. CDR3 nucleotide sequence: TGTGCCAGCAGCGTAGAAGAGGATCAGCCCCAGCATTTT. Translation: CASSVEEDQPQHF. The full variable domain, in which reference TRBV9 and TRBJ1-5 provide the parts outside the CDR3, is DSGVTQTPKHLITATGQRVTLRCSPRSGDLSVYWYQQSLDQGLQFLIQYYNGEERAKGNILERFSAQQFPDLHSELNLSSLELGDSALYFCASSVEEDQPQHFGDGTRLSIL.

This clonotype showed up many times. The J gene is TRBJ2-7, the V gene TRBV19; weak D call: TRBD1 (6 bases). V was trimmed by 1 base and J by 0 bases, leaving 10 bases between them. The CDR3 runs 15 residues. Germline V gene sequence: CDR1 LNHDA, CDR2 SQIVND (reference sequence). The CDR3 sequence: CASSIATDSSYEQYF. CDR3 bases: TGTGCCAGTAGTATAGCAACGGACAGCTCCTACGAGCAGTACTTC.